This TCR beta chain came from a study of blood T cell repertoires in COVID-19. The wider study: Collection of acute and convalescent COVID-19 samples took place in the United States, Italy and Spain. T cells, B-cell-depleted T cells, or PBMCs provided the cDNA or gDNA that served as material.

In the authors' workflow: Scientists estimated how many nucleated cells there were by amplifying reference gene primers. Data came from immunoSEQ multiplex PCR; TCRdb stores just in-frame clones and leaves some out. V, J and clone size are taken as reported in that table, and D and trimming were inferred from the DNA itself. Seen here are about 140,000 clones, around 80% observed once, and the top ten hold around 4.2%. The CDR3 covers 16 residues. Trimming shortened V by 0 bases and J by 0 bases, and 11 bases separated the two germline ends. Germline V gene data show CDR1 as LGHNA and CDR2 as YNFKEQ.

The sequenced sample was peripheral blood. This receptor was obtained from a woman aged 80 or older with active or convalescent COVID-19. The chain couples TRBV4-2 to TRBJ1-2, with D possibly matching TRBD1 (5 bases). CDR3 DNA sequence: TGTGCCAGCAGCCAAGAGGGGGGACTGACTAACTATGGCTACACCTTC. Its translation: CASSQEGGLTNYGYTF.